The subject of this entry is one TCR beta chain. How the authors handled the data: Estimation of nucleated cell counts was performed using reference gene primer amplification. The protocol was immunoSEQ multiplex PCR, while the TCRdb copy is restricted to in-frame clones and leaves out a portion. The V and J calls and clone size come from that table; D and trimming were worked out from the DNA. The data contain more than 50,000 clones, 74% of them seen just once; the ten biggest clones take up approximately 28%. This record comes from a study of blood T cell repertoires in COVID-19. On the study more broadly: Sources were T cells, B-cell-depleted T cells, or PBMCs; the material itself was cDNA or gDNA.

The CDR3 extends over 17 amino acids. Looked up from germline, CDR1 is SGHVS and CDR2 is FNYEAQ. Trimming removed 4 bases from V and 6 bases from J; junction bases left unmatched: 16. The chain employs TRBV7-6 and TRBJ1-1; 8 positions match TRBD1. The specimen sequenced was peripheral blood. The TCR was taken from an elderly woman with acute or convalescent COVID-19. CDR3 DNA sequence: TGTGCCAGCAGCTGGGGGACGGGACAGGTCTTGGGTGCTGAAGCTTTCTTT. This encodes CASSWGTGQVLGAEAFF.